The T cell receptor (beta chain) under discussion was sequenced for a study of T cell repertoires in cytomegalovirus infection. In the study overall: In the study, CMV epitopes included recently identified HLA-C-restricted and well-studied HLA-B-restricted ones. TCR beta signatures that were public indicated CMV infection and matching HLA type.

V lost 0 bases, J lost 1 base, and 12 bases lay in between. The CDR3 is 15 residues long. The germline gives CDR1 SQVTM, CDR2 ANQGSEA. This clonotype was seen a single time. Its antigen is unknown. TCRdb re-called the reads with MiXCR, one entry per CDR3 protein. The table includes tens of thousands of distinct CDR3 sequences, 52% detected once. The chain combines TRBV29-1 with TRBJ1-1; D gene uncertain. The sequence was collected from a human donor in good health (CMV status not recorded). Some clones in this sample may be carry-over from other donors' samples. The sequencing here drew on CD8+ T cells from cultured PBMCs, taken from culture after CMV antigen stimulation. DNA for the CDR3: TGCAGCGTTGAAGATCGGGCCGGGCAGAACACTGAAGCTTTCTTT. Its translation: CSVEDRAGQNTEAFF.